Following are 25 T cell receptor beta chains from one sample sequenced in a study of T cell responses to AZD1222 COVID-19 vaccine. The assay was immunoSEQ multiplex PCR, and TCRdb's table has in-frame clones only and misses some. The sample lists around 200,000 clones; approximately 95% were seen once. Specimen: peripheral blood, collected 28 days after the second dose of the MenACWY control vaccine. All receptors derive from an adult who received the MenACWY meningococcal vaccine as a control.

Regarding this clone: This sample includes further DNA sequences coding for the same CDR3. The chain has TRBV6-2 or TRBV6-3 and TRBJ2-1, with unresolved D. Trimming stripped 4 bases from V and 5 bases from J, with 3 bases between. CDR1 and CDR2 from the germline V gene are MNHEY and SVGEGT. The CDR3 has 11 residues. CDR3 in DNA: TGTGCCAGCAGTTTTCACAATGAGCAGTTCTTC. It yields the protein CASSFHNEQFF.

CDR3 region: CASSPEVGSSYNEQFF. The CDR3, as DNA: TGTGCCAGCAGCCCAGAGGTGGGCAGCTCCTACAATGAGCAGTTCTTC. The chain employs TRBV4-2 and TRBJ2-1; D not resolved. V gave up 4 bases and J gave up 0 bases, with 13 bases separating them. Germline lookup yields CDR1 LGHNA and CDR2 YNFKEQ. This CDR3 comprises 16 residues.

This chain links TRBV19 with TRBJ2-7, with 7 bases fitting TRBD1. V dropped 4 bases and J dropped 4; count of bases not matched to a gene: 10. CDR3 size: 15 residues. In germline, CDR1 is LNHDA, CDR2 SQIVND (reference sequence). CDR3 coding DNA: TGTGCCAGTAGTAATCGGGACAGAGAACCTTACGAGCAGTACTTC. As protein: CASSNRDREPYEQYF.

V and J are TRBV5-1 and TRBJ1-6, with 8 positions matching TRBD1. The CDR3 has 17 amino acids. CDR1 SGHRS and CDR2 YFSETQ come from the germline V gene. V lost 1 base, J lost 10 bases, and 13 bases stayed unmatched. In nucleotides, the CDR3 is TGCGCCAGCAGCTTGAAGGCCGGGACAGGAGGATCCTCACCCCTCCACTTT. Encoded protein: CASSLKAGTGGSSPLHF. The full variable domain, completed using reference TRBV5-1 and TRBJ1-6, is KAGVTQTPRYLIKTRGQQVTLSCSPISGHRSVSWYQQTPGQGLQFLFEYFSETQRNKGNFPGRFSGRQFSNSRSEMNVSTLELGDSALYLCASSLKAGTGGSSPLHFGNGTRLTVT.

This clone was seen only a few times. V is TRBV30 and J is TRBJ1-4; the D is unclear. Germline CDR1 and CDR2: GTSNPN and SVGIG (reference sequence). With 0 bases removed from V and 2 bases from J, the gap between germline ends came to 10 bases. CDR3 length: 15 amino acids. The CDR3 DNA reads TGTGCCTGGAGTGTACATCGCAATACTAATGAAAAACTGTTTTTT. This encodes CAWSVHRNTNEKLFF.

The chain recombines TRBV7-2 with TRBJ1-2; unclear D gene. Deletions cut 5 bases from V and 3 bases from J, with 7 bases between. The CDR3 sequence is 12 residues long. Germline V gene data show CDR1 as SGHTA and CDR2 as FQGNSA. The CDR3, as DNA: TGTGCCAGCAGCCCCCGGGACTATGGCTACACCTTC. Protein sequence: CASSPRDYGYTF.

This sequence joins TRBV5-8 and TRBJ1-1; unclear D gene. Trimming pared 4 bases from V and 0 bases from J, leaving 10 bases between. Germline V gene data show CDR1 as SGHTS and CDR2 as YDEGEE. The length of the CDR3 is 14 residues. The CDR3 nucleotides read TGTGCCAGCAGCCCCCGTTTCATGAACACTGAAGCTTTCTTT. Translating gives CASSPRFMNTEAFF.

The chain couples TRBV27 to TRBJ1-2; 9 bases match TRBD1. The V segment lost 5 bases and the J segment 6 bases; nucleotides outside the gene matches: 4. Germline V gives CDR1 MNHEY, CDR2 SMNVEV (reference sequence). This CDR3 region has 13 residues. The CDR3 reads CASSKGQGDGYTF. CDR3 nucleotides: TGTGCCAGCAGTAAGGGACAGGGAGATGGCTACACCTTC.

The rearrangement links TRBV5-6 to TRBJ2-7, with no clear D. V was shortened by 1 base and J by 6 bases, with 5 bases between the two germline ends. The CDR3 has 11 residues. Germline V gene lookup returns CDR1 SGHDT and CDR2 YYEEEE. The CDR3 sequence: CASSLSVEQYF. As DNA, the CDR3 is TGTGCCAGCAGCTTGTCGGTCGAGCAGTACTTC.

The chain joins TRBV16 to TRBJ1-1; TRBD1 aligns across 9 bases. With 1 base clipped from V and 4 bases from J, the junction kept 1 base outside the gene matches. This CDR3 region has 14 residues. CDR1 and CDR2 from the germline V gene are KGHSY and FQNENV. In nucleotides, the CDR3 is TGTGCCAGCAGCCAATTGGGACAGGGCACTGAAGCTTTCTTT. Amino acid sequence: CASSQLGQGTEAFF.

The CDR3 DNA reads as TGTGCCTGGAGCGGACTGAAAAACATTCAGTACTTC. Amino acid sequence: CAWSGLKNIQYF. The chain employs TRBV30 and TRBJ2-4; weak D call: TRBD2 (5 bases). The CDR3 has 12 residues. Deletions cut 3 bases from V and 4 bases from J, with 7 bases between. Germline-derived CDR1 and CDR2 are GTSNPN and SVGIG (reference sequence).

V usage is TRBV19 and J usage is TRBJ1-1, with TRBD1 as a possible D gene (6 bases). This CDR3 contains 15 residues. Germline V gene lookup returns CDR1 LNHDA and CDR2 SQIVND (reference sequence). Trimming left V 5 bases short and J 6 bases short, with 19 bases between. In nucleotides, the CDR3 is TGTGCCAGTAGTTTACAGGGACGACGTCTGGCTGAAGCTTTCTTT. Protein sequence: CASSLQGRRLAEAFF.

The CDR3: CASSSGVAGGNTDTQYF. CDR3 coding DNA: TGTGCCAGCAGTTCCGGGGTAGCGGGGGGCAACACAGATACGCAGTATTTT. This chain links TRBV27 with TRBJ2-3; TRBD2 agrees at 10 bases. CDR3 length: 17 amino acids. J lost 2 bases, V lost 4 bases, and 9 bases had no gene match. CDR1 MNHEY and CDR2 SMNVEV come from the germline V gene (reference sequence).

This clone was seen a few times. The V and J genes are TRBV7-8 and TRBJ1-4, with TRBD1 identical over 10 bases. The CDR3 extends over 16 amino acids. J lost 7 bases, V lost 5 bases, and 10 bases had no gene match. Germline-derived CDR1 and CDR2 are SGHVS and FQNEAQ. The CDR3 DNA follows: TGTGCCAGCAGCCAAACCCCGGGACAGGGGCGTGAAAAACTGTTTTTT. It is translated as CASSQTPGQGREKLFF.

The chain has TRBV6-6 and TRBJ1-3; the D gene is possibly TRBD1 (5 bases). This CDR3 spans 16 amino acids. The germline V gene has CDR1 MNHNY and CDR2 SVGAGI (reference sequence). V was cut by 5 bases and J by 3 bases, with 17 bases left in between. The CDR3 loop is CASSPGVGGFGNTIYF. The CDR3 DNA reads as TGTGCCAGCAGTCCAGGAGTGGGGGGATTTGGAAACACCATATATTTT.

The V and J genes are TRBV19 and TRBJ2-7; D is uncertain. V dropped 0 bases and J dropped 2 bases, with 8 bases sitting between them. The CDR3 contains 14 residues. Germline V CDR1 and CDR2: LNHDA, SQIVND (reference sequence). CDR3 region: CASSIDRPPYEQYF. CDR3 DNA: TGTGCCAGTAGTATAGACAGACCTCCCTACGAGCAGTACTTC.

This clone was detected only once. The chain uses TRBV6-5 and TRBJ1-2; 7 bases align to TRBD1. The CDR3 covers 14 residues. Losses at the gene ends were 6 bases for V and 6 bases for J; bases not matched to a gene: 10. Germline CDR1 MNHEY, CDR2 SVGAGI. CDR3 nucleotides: TGTGCCAGCAGAACACCGGGACAGCCCCATGGCTACACCTTC. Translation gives CASRTPGQPHGYTF.

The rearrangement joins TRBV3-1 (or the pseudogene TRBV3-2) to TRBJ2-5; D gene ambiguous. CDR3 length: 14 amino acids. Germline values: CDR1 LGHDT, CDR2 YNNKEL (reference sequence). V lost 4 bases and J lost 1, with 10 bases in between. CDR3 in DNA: TGTGCCAGCAGCCCAAGGACGGTCCAAGAGACCCAGTACTTC. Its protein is CASSPRTVQETQYF.

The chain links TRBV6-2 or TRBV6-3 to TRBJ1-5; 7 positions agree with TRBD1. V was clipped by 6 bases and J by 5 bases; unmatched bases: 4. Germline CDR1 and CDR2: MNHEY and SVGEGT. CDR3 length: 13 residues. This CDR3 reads CASSDRADQPQHF. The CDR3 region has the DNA TGTGCCAGCAGCGACAGGGCCGATCAGCCCCAGCATTTT.

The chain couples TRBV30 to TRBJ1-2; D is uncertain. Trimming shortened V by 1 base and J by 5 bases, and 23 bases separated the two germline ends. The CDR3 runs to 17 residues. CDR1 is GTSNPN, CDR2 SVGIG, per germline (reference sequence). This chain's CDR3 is CAWSAPGGSPPRYGYTF. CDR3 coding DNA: TGTGCCTGGAGTGCCCCCGGCGGCTCACCTCCTCGTTATGGCTACACCTTC.

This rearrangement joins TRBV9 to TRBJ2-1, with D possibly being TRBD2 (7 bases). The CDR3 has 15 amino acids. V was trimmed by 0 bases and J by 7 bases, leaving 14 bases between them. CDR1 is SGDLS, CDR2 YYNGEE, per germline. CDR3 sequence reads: CASSVEGGRWNEQFF. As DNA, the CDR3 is TGTGCCAGCAGCGTAGAGGGGGGGCGTTGGAATGAGCAGTTCTTC.

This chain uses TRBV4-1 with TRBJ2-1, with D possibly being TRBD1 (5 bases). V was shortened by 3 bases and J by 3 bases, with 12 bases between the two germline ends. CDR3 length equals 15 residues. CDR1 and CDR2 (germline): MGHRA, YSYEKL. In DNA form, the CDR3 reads TGCGCCAGCAGCCAGGTCGATGACAGCTACAATGAGCAGTTCTTC. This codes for CASSQVDDSYNEQFF.

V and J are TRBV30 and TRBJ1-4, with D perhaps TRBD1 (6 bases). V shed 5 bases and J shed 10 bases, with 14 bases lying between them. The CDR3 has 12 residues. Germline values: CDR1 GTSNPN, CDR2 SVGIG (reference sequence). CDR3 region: CAWQTTGRKLFF. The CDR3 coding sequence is TGTGCCTGGCAAACTACAGGGCGAAAACTGTTTTTT.

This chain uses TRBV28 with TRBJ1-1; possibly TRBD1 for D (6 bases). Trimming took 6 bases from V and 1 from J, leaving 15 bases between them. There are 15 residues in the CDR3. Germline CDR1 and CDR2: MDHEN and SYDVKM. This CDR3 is CASRIYRTANTEAFF. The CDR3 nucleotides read TGTGCCAGCAGGATTTATCGGACAGCGAACACTGAAGCTTTCTTT.

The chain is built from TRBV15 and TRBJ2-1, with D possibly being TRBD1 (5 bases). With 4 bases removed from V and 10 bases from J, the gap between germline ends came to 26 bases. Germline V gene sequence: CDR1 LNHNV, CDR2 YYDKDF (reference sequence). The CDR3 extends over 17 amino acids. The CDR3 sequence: CATSTKLGTGTQWEQFF. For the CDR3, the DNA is TGTGCCACCAGCACCAAACTCGGTACAGGTACGCAATGGGAGCAGTTCTTC.